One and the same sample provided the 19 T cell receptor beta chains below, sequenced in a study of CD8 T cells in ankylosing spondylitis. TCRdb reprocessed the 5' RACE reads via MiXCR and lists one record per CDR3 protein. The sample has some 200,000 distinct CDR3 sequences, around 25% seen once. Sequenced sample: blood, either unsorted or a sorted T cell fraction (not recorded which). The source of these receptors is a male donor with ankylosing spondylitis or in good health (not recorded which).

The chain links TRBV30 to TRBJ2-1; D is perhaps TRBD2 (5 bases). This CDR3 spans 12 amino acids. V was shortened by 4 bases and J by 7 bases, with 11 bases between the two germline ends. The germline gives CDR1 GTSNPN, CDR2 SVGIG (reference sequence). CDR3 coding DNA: TGTGCCTGGACCCTGACGGGGAATGAGCAGTTCTTC. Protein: CAWTLTGNEQFF.

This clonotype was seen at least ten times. CDR3 loop: CAAGEYNIQYF. As DNA, the CDR3 is TGTGCCGCGGGGGAGTACAACATTCAGTACTTC. The rearrangement links TRBV10-3 to TRBJ2-4, with 7 bases identical to TRBD2. CDR1 ENHRY and CDR2 SYGVKD come from the germline V gene. CDR3 length: 11 residues. V lost 11 bases and J lost 7; bases outside the gene matches: 5.

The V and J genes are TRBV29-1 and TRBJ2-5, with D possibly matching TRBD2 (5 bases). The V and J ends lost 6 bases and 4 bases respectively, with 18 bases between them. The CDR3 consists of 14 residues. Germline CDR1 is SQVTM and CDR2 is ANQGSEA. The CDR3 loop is CSVPGRGLGETQYF. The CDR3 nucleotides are TGCAGCGTCCCCGGCCGGGGATTGGGAGAGACCCAGTACTTC.

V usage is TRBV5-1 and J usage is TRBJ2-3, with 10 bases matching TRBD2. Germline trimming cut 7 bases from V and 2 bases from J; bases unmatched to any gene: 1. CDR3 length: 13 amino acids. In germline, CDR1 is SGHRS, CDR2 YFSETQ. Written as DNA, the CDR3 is TGCGCCAGCGGGACTAGCGACACAGATACGCAGTATTTT. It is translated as CASGTSDTDTQYF. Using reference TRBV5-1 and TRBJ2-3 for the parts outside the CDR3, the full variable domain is KAGVTQTPRYLIKTRGQQVTLSCSPISGHRSVSWYQQTPGQGLQFLFEYFSETQRNKGNFPGRFSGRQFSNSRSEMNVSTLELGDSALYLCASGTSDTDTQYFGPGTRLTVL.

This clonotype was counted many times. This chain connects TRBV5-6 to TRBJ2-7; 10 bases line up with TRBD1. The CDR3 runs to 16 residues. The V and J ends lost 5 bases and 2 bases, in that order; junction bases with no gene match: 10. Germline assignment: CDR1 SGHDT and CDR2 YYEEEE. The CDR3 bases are TGTGCCAGCAGTCAAACCGGGACAGGGGTACCCTACGAGCAGTACTTC. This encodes CASSQTGTGVPYEQYF. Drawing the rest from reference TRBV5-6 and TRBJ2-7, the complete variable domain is DAGVTQSPTHLIKTRGQQVTLRCSPKSGHDTVSWYQQALGQGPQFIFQYYEEEERQRGNFPDRFSGHQFPNYSSELNVNALLLGDSALYLCASSQTGTGVPYEQYFGPGTRLTVT.

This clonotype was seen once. The CDR3 region has the DNA TGCGCCAGCAGCTGGAGGGGGACTAGCGGGAATGCCTACAATGAGCAGTTCTTC. It translates to CASSWRGTSGNAYNEQFF. The chain couples TRBV5-1 to TRBJ2-1; TRBD2 matches at 13 bases. The germline gives CDR1 SGHRS, CDR2 YFSETQ. The J segment lost 2 bases and the V segment lost 3 bases, leaving 8 bases of the junction unmatched. This CDR3 is built from 18 residues. Full variable domain (remainder filled in from reference TRBV5-1 and TRBJ2-1): KAGVTQTPRYLIKTRGQQVTLSCSPISGHRSVSWYQQTPGQGLQFLFEYFSETQRNKGNFPGRFSGRQFSNSRSEMNVSTLELGDSALYLCASSWRGTSGNAYNEQFFGPGTRLTVL.

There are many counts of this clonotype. The CDR3 reads CASSTGTGNEQYF. The CDR3 nucleotides read TGTGCCAGCAGCACCGGGACAGGGAACGAGCAGTACTTC. V gene TRBV9 combines with J gene TRBJ2-7; TRBD1 matches 9 bases. The CDR3 spans 13 residues. J was trimmed by 5 bases and V by 4 bases; bases with no gene match: 4. Germline-derived CDR1 and CDR2 are SGDLS and YYNGEE.

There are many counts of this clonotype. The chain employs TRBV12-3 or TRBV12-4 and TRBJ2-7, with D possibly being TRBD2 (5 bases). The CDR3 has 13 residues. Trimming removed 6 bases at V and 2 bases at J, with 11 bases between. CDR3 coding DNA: TGTGCCAGCAGGCACACTAGTACCTACGAGCAGTACTTC. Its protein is CASRHTSTYEQYF.

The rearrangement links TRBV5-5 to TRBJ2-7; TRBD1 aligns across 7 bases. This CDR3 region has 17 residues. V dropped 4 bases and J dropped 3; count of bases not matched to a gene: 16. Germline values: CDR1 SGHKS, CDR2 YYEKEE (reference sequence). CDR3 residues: CASSPPHRTGGRYEQYF. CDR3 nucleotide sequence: TGTGCCAGCAGCCCCCCTCACAGGACAGGCGGACGCTACGAGCAGTACTTC.

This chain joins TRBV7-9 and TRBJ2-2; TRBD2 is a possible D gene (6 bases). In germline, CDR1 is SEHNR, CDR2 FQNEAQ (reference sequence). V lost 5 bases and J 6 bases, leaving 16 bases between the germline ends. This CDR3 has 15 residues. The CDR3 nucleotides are TGTGCCAGCAGCGCTGAGACTAGGAGGGCCGGGGAGCTGTTTTTT. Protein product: CASSAETRRAGELFF.

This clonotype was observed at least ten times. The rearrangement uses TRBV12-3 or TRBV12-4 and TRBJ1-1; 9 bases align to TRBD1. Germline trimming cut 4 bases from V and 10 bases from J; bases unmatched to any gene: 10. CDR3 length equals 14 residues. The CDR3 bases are TGTGCCAGCAGTTCAACAGGGGGCTTTGGACGAGCTTTCTTT. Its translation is CASSSTGGFGRAFF.

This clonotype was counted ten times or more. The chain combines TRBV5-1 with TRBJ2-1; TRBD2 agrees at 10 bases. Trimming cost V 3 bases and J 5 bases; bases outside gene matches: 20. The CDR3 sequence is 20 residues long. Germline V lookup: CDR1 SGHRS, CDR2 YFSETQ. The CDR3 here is CASSSVKVSSGSYLNNEQFF. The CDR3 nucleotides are TGCGCCAGCAGCTCCGTCAAGGTGTCTAGCGGGAGTTATTTAAACAATGAGCAGTTCTTC.

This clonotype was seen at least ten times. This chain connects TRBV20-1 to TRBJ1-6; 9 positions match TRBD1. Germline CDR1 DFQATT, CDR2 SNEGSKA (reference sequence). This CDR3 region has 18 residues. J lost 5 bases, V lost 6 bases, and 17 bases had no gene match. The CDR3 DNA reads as TGCAGTGCCCAATACAGGAGGACAGGGGCCAGAGATAATTCACCCCTCCACTTT. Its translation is CSAQYRRTGARDNSPLHF.

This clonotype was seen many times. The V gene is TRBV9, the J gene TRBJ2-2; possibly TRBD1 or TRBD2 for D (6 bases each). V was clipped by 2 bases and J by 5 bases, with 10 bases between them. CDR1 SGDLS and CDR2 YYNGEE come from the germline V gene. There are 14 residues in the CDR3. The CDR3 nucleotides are TGTGCCAGCAGCGTTAAGGGGGGAACCGGGGAGCTGTTTTTT. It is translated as CASSVKGGTGELFF.

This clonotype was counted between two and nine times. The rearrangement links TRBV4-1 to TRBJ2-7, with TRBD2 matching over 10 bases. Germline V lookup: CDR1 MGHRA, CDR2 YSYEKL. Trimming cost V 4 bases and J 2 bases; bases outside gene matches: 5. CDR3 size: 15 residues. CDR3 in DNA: TGCGCCAGCAGCCGGAGCGGGAGGGCCCCCTACGAGCAGTACTTC. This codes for CASSRSGRAPYEQYF.

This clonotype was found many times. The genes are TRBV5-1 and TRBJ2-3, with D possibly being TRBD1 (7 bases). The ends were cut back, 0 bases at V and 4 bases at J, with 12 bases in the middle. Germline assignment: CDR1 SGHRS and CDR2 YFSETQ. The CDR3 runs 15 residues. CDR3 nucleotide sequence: TGCGCCAGCAGCTTGGGACAGGGAGGAGCAGATACGCAGTATTTT. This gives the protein CASSLGQGGADTQYF.

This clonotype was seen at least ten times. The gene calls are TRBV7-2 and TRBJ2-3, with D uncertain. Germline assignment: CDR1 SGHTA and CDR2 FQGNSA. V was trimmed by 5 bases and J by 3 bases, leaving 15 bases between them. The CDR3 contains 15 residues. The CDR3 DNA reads TGTGCCAGCAGCCCCTATCCGGAAGCGACAGATACGCAGTATTTT. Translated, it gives CASSPYPEATDTQYF.

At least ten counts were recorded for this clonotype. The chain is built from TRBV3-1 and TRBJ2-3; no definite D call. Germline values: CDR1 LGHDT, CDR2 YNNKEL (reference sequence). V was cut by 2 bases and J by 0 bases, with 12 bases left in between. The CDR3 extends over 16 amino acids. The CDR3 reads CASSQFRSTSTDTQYF. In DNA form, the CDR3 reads TGTGCCAGCAGCCAATTCCGCAGTACTAGCACAGATACGCAGTATTTT.

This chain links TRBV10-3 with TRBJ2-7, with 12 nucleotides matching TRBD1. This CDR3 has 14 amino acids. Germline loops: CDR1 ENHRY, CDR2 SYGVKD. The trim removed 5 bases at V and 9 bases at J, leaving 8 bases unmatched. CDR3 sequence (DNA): TGTGCCATCAGTTCCCGGGACAGGGGGCAGGTGCAGTACTTC. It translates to CAISSRDRGQVQYF.